This T cell receptor (beta chain) is drawn from a study of T cell changes during pregnancy in multiple sclerosis. Libraries were prepared by immunoSEQ multiplex PCR; TCRdb keeps only in-frame clonotypes and omits some of them. The sample has 60,000 or so clones, under 95% seen once. The CDR3 totals 14 residues. Trimming removed 5 bases from V and 6 bases from J; junction bases left unmatched: 8. From germline, CDR1 is MNHEY and CDR2 SMNVEV (reference sequence). This sample comprised CD4+ T cells from peripheral blood mononuclear cells, obtained after pregnancy. The clonotype comes from a female donor in good health, enrolled as a control in a pregnancy study. This sequence joins TRBV27 and TRBJ2-7, with 9 bases matching TRBD1. CDR3 coding DNA: TGTGCCAGCAGTCCGGGACAGGGAGTTGGCGAGCAGTACTTC. This sequence encodes CASSPGQGVGEQYF.